The 5 T cell receptor beta chains given below trace back to one sample, sequenced in a study of T-cell memory formation after mild COVID-19. TCRdb reprocessed the 5' RACE reads via MiXCR and lists one record per CDR3 protein. The sample has 190,000 or so distinct CDR3 sequences; about 21% are singletons. The source material was PBMCs or a T cell subset sorted from them (not recorded which). These receptors were taken from an adult woman who had mild COVID-19 (a few samples of this study predate the infection). Cell type and time point are not known.

The chain joins TRBV12-3 or TRBV12-4 to TRBJ2-3; D is undetermined. This CDR3 is 14 amino acids long. V dropped 4 bases and J dropped 0 bases, with 8 bases sitting between them. The chain's CDR3 is CASSYTASTDTQYF. The CDR3 DNA reads TGTGCCAGCAGTTATACCGCCAGCACAGATACGCAGTATTTT.

The chain combines TRBV6-5 with TRBJ2-1; D gene uncertain. Trimming stripped 5 bases from V and 6 bases from J, with 14 bases between. This CDR3 region has 14 residues. Germline V gene data show CDR1 as MNHEY and CDR2 as SVGAGI. CDR3 DNA sequence: TGTGCCAGCAGTGAGGAGCTAGAGGCCAATGAGCAGTTCTTC. Translated: CASSEELEANEQFF.

This clonotype was counted at least ten times. The chain is built from TRBV7-2 and TRBJ2-1, with TRBD2 identical over 11 bases. With V trimmed by 5 bases and J by 8 bases, 8 bases remained unmatched. The germline CDR1 and CDR2 sequences are SGHTA and FQGNSA. The CDR3 is 15 amino acids. CDR3 sequence reads: CASSPTSGGGDEQFF. For the CDR3, the DNA is TGTGCCAGCAGCCCAACTAGCGGGGGCGGAGATGAGCAGTTCTTC. Full variable domain (rest looked up from reference TRBV7-2 and TRBJ2-1): GAGVSQSPSNKVTEKGKDVELRCDPISGHTALYWYRQSLGQGLEFLIYFQGNSAPDKSGLPSDRFSAERTGGSVSTLTIQRTQQEDSAVYLCASSPTSGGGDEQFFGPGTRLTVL.

This chain links TRBV9 with TRBJ2-7; TRBD1 matches at 9 bases. The ends lost 3 bases at V and 2 bases at J; junction bases unmatched: 6. CDR3 length equals 15 residues. Germline V CDR1 and CDR2: SGDLS, YYNGEE. CDR3 loop: CASSAGTGRAYEQYF. CDR3 nucleotides: TGTGCCAGCAGCGCTGGGACAGGGAGGGCCTACGAGCAGTACTTC.

A remark on this clonotype: A junction end diverges from the germline sequence, so it may reflect a read error. V usage is TRBV2 and J usage is TRBJ2-1; D not certain. Germline CDR1 and CDR2: SNHLY and FYNNEI. The CDR3 spans 14 residues. This CDR3 reads CASSEALSYDEQFF. The CDR3 region has the DNA TGTGCCAGCAGTGAGGCACTATCCTACGATGAGCAGTTCTTC.